The subject of this entry is one T cell receptor (beta chain). Its target is not known. This sample was taken from a study of cytomegalovirus exposure and HLA in healthy donors. Trimming took off 4 bases at V and 1 base at J, with 11 bases between the two ends. CDR1 and CDR2 from the germline V gene are MNHNS and SASEGT. This CDR3 has 15 amino acids. Study outcomes and limitations: Cytomegalovirus-associated status was assigned to more than 150 TCR beta chains. A highly shared variant cluster was judged a likely technical artifact. Clonal expansion was found to be greater in HLA-associated TCR beta chains than in equally common others in a later analysis.

All the people who gave samples were healthy bone marrow donors. 60 Vbeta and 13 Jbeta primers were used in PCR. The table came from immunoSEQ multiplex PCR; TCRdb's copy has only in-frame clones and leaves some out. The sample contains approximately 150,000 clones, roughly 86% of which appear only once. This sequence originates from a young man in good health and CMV-seropositive. The sample taken for sequencing was PBMCs. The chain carries TRBV6-1 and TRBJ1-5, with a weak D call TRBD1 (5 bases). The CDR3 sequence: CASSGSGLSNQPQHF. CDR3 DNA: TGTGCCAGCAGTGGCTCAGGGTTGAGCAATCAGCCCCAGCATTTT.